The rows below give T cell receptor beta chains drawn from one sample of a study of T cells in Graves' hyperthyroidism and ophthalmopathy. TCRdb ran MiXCR on the multiplex PCR reads and lists one entry per CDR3 protein. In the table there are some 350,000 distinct CDR3 sequences, 12% to 15% of which are singletons. The sequenced sample consisted of blood. These receptors all stem from a woman between 40 and 55 years old with Graves' ophthalmopathy. Both conserved end residues are part of each CDR3. A D gene is named only where the DNA matches it firmly. Not all rows give a size; the values are once, few, many and, for expanded clones, a class.

TRBV19,TRBD1,NA,TRBJ1-2,TGTGCCATACAGGGGCCCTCGGACTATGGCTACACCTTC,CAIQGPSDYGYTF
TRBV6-1,NA,many,TRBJ1-1,TGTGCCAGCAGGCCCTACAGGGAAGGGGGCACTGAAGCTTTCTTT,CASRPYREGGTEAFF
TRBV28,TRBD1,many,TRBJ1-3,TGTGCCAGCAGTCCAAAAACCACAGGGGCTGCCACCATATATTTT,CASSPKTTGAATIYF
TRBV20-1,NA,many,TRBJ1-2,TGCAGTGCTAGAGATCGGGCAGGATCCTATGGCTACACCTTC,CSARDRAGSYGYTF
TRBV28,NA,many,TRBJ2-5,TGTGCCAGCGGGTCTGGGGGAAAGACCCAGTACTTC,CASGSGGKTQYF
TRBV7-2,TRBD1,many,TRBJ1-6,TGTGCCAGCAGCTTACTGCCAGGGGGGAGCTATTCACCCCTCCACTTT,CASSLLPGGSYSPLHF
TRBV28,TRBD2,many,TRBJ2-3,TGTGCCAGCAGTAAAAGACTAGCGCCTAGCACAGATACGCAGTATTTT,CASSKRLAPSTDTQYF
TRBV6-5,NA,NA,TRBJ1-1,TGTGCCAGCAGTTACGGAATCCAGGGGAACACTGAAGCTTTCTTT,CASSYGIQGNTEAFF
TRBV28,TRBD1,many,TRBJ1-1,TGTGCCAGCAGTTTGGACAGGGGGCTGGATACTGAAGCTTTCTTT,CASSLDRGLDTEAFF
TRBV7-9,NA,NA,TRBJ2-7,TGTGCCAGCAGCTCGGGACTGGGGGGCCACGAGCAGTACTTC,CASSSGLGGHEQYF
TRBV6-1,NA,NA,TRBJ2-4,TGTGCCAGCTCCCTCGGGTATGAGGTGTACTTC,CASSLGYEVYF
TRBV5-6,NA,many,TRBJ2-1,TGTGCCAGCAGATACCTAGGCAATGAGCAGTTCTTC,CASRYLGNEQFF
TRBV12-3/TRBV12-4,NA,many,TRBJ2-2,TGTGCCAGCAGTTTACTGAGGAACACCGGGGAGCTGTTTTTT,CASSLLRNTGELFF
TRBV6-1,NA,NA,TRBJ1-2,TGTGCCAGCAGTTCTCCGGGAGGCACAAGTGGCTACACCTTC,CASSSPGGTSGYTF
TRBV15,TRBD1,many,TRBJ1-1,TGTGCCACCAGCAGAGATCGGGACAGCAATATGAACACTGAAGCTTTCTTT,CATSRDRDSNMNTEAFF
TRBV27,NA,many,TRBJ1-2,TGTGCCAGCAGTAGCTTTGCGGGGATTGGCTACACCTTC,CASSSFAGIGYTF
TRBV6-8,TRBD1,many,TRBJ2-5,TGTGCCAGCACTAGAAGAGGGACAGGGCCCCCAGAGACCCAGTACTTC,CASTRRGTGPPETQYF
TRBV7-9,NA,many,TRBJ2-5,TGTGCCAGCAGTAGGAGGGGAGGGGGAGAGACCCAGTACTTC,CASSRRGGGETQYF
TRBV15,NA,few,TRBJ2-2,TGTGCCACCAGCAGTAGGGTCGACGGGGAGCTGTTTTTT,CATSSRVDGELFF
TRBV12-3/TRBV12-4,NA,many,TRBJ1-2,TGTGCCAGCAGTTTAGTTGCGTATGGCTACACCTTC,CASSLVAYGYTF
TRBV5-6,NA,many,TRBJ2-2,TGTGCCAGCTCCCTGGATCGCACCGGGGAGCTGTTTTTT,CASSLDRTGELFF
TRBV11-3,NA,many,TRBJ2-7,TGTGCCAGCAGCTTAGGAGTCAGCACCTACGAGCAGTACTTC,CASSLGVSTYEQYF
TRBV27,NA,many,TRBJ2-7,TGTGCCAGCAGACTAATCGCGGTGGGCCGCTCCTACGAGCAGTACTTC,CASRLIAVGRSYEQYF
TRBV13,TRBD2,few,TRBJ2-7,TGTGCCAGCAGCTCTTATCCCGTTGTTGAAGAGACTAGCGGGGACTACGAGCAGTACTTC,CASSSYPVVEETSGDYEQYF
TRBV20-1,NA,NA,TRBJ1-1,TGCAGTGCTAGTTCCAGGGAAGCTTTCTTT,CSASSREAFF
TRBV20-1,NA,many,TRBJ1-5,TGCAGTGCTAGGGAGGGCAGCAATCAGCCCCAGCATTTT,CSAREGSNQPQHF
TRBV28,TRBD1,many,TRBJ1-2,TGTGCCAGCAGTCGTGGACAGGGGTATGGCTACACCTTC,CASSRGQGYGYTF